Shown below are 17 T cell receptor beta chains from a single sample sequenced in a study of cytomegalovirus exposure and HLA in healthy donors. PCR primers comprised 60 Vbeta and 13 Jbeta primers. Generated by immunoSEQ multiplex PCR, the TCRdb table keeps only in-frame clones and is missing some. The sample lists over 110,000 clones; about 80% were seen once. Sequencing used PBMCs. The receptor source for this set is a man in his forties in good health and CMV-seronegative.

This chain's CDR3 is CASSQQDPRAHSPLHF. Here the CDR3 DNA reads TGTGCCAGCAGCCAACAAGACCCGAGGGCTCATTCACCCCTCCACTTT. The V call is TRBV4-2, the J call TRBJ1-6; D is uncertain. Germline V gene lookup returns CDR1 LGHNA and CDR2 YNFKEQ. This CDR3 has 16 amino acids. Trimming removed 2 bases from V and 8 bases from J, with 16 bases in between.

The chain employs TRBV12-1 and TRBJ2-4; no DNA check was done on the table's D call, TRBD1. TRBV12-1 is a pseudogene. The CDR3 length is 16 residues. For the CDR3, the DNA is TGTGCCAGCAGCTTTGAGGTCGCAGGGTCCAAAAACATTCAGTACTTC. Protein sequence: CASSFEVAGSKNIQYF.

This rearrangement joins TRBV27 to TRBJ2-1; D gene uncertain. Germline V gene sequence: CDR1 MNHEY, CDR2 SMNVEV (reference sequence). The germline V and J ends were trimmed by 7 bases and 0 bases, with 10 bases remaining between them. The CDR3 runs to 14 residues. CDR3 sequence (DNA): TGTGCCAGCAAAATCCTCAGCTCCTACAATGAGCAGTTCTTC. This gives the protein CASKILSSYNEQFF.

This clone turned up a few times. The chain links TRBV9 to TRBJ2-1, with 9 bases lining up with TRBD1. Germline loops: CDR1 SGDLS, CDR2 YYNGEE. V lost 4 bases to trimming and J lost 7 bases; unmatched junction nucleotides: 6. The CDR3 is 14 residues long. This chain's CDR3 is CASSPLTGGNEQFF. In DNA, the CDR3 is TGTGCCAGCAGCCCACTGACAGGGGGGAATGAGCAGTTCTTC.

V is TRBV6-5 and J is TRBJ2-7; D possibly corresponds to TRBD2 (6 bases). V was cut by 6 bases and J by 2 bases, with 11 bases left in between. The CDR3 consists of 13 residues. CDR1 MNHEY and CDR2 SVGAGI come from the germline V gene. The CDR3 sequence is CASRLTSTYEQYF. CDR3 coding DNA: TGTGCCAGCAGGTTAACTAGCACCTACGAGCAGTACTTC.

This chain uses TRBV10-1 with TRBJ1-2; D might be TRBD1 (5 bases). The CDR3 has 13 residues. In germline, CDR1 is WNHNN, CDR2 SYGVQD (reference sequence). Trimming stripped 5 bases from V and 4 bases from J, with 11 bases between. The CDR3 sequence: CASSLGHSYGYTF. DNA of the CDR3: TGCGCCAGCAGTTTAGGACACTCCTATGGCTACACCTTC.

This clone was detected a few times. V usage is TRBV19 and J usage is TRBJ1-1, with 7 nucleotides matching TRBD1. CDR1 LNHDA and CDR2 SQIVND come from the germline V gene (reference sequence). The CDR3 has 14 amino acids. V shed 6 bases, J shed 3 bases, and the junction held 7 bases outside the gene matches. CDR3 in DNA: TGTGCCAGTAGCGCGAGGGGGCTGGACACTGAAGCTTTCTTT. Its translation is CASSARGLDTEAFF. Based on the CDR3 plus reference TRBV19 and TRBJ1-1, the full variable domain is DGGITQSPKYLFRKEGQNVTLSCEQNLNHDAMYWYRQDPGQGLRLIYYSQIVNDFQKGDIAEGYSVSREKKESFPLTVTSAQKNPTAFYLCASSARGLDTEAFFGQGTRLTVV.

Notes on this clone: The junction differs from germline at one of its ends, possibly a read error. V is TRBV2 and J is TRBJ2-3; D perhaps matches TRBD1 (6 bases). The CDR3 runs to 9 residues. CDR1 and CDR2 (germline): SNHLY, FYNNEI. The CDR3 DNA sequence: TGTGCCAGCAGTGAATGGGGGCATTTT. It translates to CASSEWGHF.

V is TRBV6-1 and J is TRBJ2-1; 11 bases map to TRBD2. Losses at the gene ends were 8 bases for V and 8 bases for J; bases not matched to a gene: 5. Germline loops: CDR1 MNHNS, CDR2 SASEGT. The CDR3 totals 13 residues. The CDR3 DNA follows: TGTGCCAGCTTGACTAGCGGGGTGGATGAGCAGTTCTTC. The encoded protein is CASLTSGVDEQFF.

The genes are TRBV9 and TRBJ2-1; 7 nucleotides match TRBD2. V lost 1 base and J lost 6; bases outside the gene matches: 10. CDR3 length: 16 residues. Germline assignment: CDR1 SGDLS and CDR2 YYNGEE. This chain's CDR3 is CASSVPSGGEGNEQFF. CDR3 DNA: TGTGCCAGCAGCGTACCCTCCGGTGGGGAGGGCAATGAGCAGTTCTTC.

The chain uses TRBV6-1 and TRBJ2-5; 16 positions match TRBD2. CDR1 is MNHNS and CDR2 is SASEGT in the germline V gene. The trim removed 4 bases at V and 4 bases at J, leaving 9 bases unmatched. The CDR3 is 18 amino acids. CDR3 DNA: TGTGCCAGCAGTGGACACCCCGGGACTAGCGGGGGGGCAGAGACCCAGTACTTC. This translates into CASSGHPGTSGGAETQYF.

The V call is TRBV9, the J call TRBJ1-1; no clear D. With 0 bases removed from V and 1 base from J, the gap between germline ends came to 4 bases. The CDR3 has 13 amino acids. From germline, CDR1 is SGDLS and CDR2 YYNGEE. CDR3: CASSVGRNTEAFF. The CDR3 coding sequence is TGTGCCAGCAGCGTAGGCAGGAACACTGAAGCTTTCTTT.

The chain carries TRBV11-3 and TRBJ2-3, with TRBD2 matching over 14 bases. CDR1 is SGHNT and CDR2 is YENEEA in the germline V gene. V was pared by 5 bases and J by 2 bases, with 6 bases of the junction left unmatched. The length of the CDR3 is 17 residues. CDR3 coding DNA: TGTGCCAGCAGCCGAACGGGACTAGCGGGGGACACAGATACGCAGTATTTT. Translated, it gives CASSRTGLAGDTDTQYF.

This clone was detected only a few times. The rearrangement uses TRBV7-9 and TRBJ1-3; D gene uncertain. The CDR3 contains 14 residues. The germline CDR1 and CDR2 sequences are SEHNR and FQNEAQ (reference sequence). Trimming took 2 bases from V and 2 from J, leaving 7 bases between them. CDR3 nucleotides: TGTGCCAGCAGCTTAAACGGGGCTGGAAACACCATATATTTT. It encodes CASSLNGAGNTIYF.

The rearrangement uses TRBV6-5 and TRBJ1-1; D gene uncertain. The CDR3 runs to 14 residues. The V gene lost 2 bases and the J gene lost 0 bases, with 7 bases spanning the gap. Germline loops: CDR1 MNHEY, CDR2 SVGAGI. The CDR3 spells CASSYLGVNTEAFF. The CDR3 nucleotides read TGTGCCAGCAGTTACCTGGGAGTGAACACTGAAGCTTTCTTT.

CDR3 residues: CASSPQKDSLYGYTF. The CDR3 nucleotides are TGTGCCAGCTCACCGCAAAAGGACAGCCTCTATGGCTACACCTTC. This chain uses TRBV18 with TRBJ1-2, with a tentative D call TRBD1 (6 bases). CDR3 size: 15 residues. Germline V CDR1 and CDR2: KGHSH, LQKENI. V was cut by 3 bases and J by 4 bases, with 15 bases left in between.

The CDR3 DNA reads TGTGCCAGCAGCGTAGAAAAATGGGGCGATTTTAGCACAGATACGCAGTATTTT. Translated, it gives CASSVEKWGDFSTDTQYF. This chain connects TRBV9 to TRBJ2-3; a weak D match, TRBD1 (5 bases). Germline CDR1 SGDLS, CDR2 YYNGEE. The CDR3 consists of 18 residues. The germline V and J ends were trimmed by 0 bases and 0 bases, with 17 bases remaining between them.